Presented here are 21 T cell receptor beta chains from one specimen sequenced in a study of TIL therapy for anti-PD-1-resistant metastatic lung cancer. This was the immunoSEQ v3 assay. Only in-frame clones appear in the TCRdb table, and some are missing; sequencing was by immunoSEQ multiplex PCR. The table has tens of thousands of clones, just over 85% seen once. Regarding time point: pre-treatment sample, taken before nivolumab and TIL therapy. The material sequenced was blood, taken at baseline. The receptors here all came from a person between 25 and 79 years old with non-small cell lung cancer.

The chain couples TRBV19 to TRBJ2-3, with 9 positions matching TRBD2. The germline V gene has CDR1 LNHDA and CDR2 SQIVND (reference sequence). The CDR3 has 17 residues. V was clipped by 8 bases and J by 4 bases; unmatched bases: 16. CDR3 in amino acids: CASSPAAGGPGADTQYF. CDR3 bases: TGTGCCAGTTCCCCGGCCGCGGGGGGGCCTGGAGCAGATACGCAGTATTTT.

The rearrangement links TRBV7-9 to TRBJ2-1, with 11 bases fitting TRBD2. The junction had 16 bases not matched to a gene; V was cut back by 5 bases and J by 7 bases. The germline gives CDR1 SEHNR, CDR2 FQNEAQ (reference sequence). The CDR3 has 18 residues. The CDR3 spells CASSPSVAFSGGVNEQFF. In nucleotides, the CDR3 is TGTGCCAGCAGCCCCTCCGTTGCGTTTAGCGGGGGGGTGAATGAGCAGTTCTTC.

The V call is TRBV2, the J call TRBJ1-4; the D is unclear. This CDR3 comprises 16 residues. Germline loops: CDR1 SNHLY, CDR2 FYNNEI. The V gene lost 5 bases and the J gene lost 0 bases, with 13 bases spanning the gap. CDR3 nucleotides: TGTGCCAGCAGTTCGGACCTAAGGTCAACTAATGAAAAACTGTTTTTT. Its protein is CASSSDLRSTNEKLFF.

This chain uses TRBV28 with TRBJ1-2, with 8 bases that match TRBD1. V shed 5 bases and J 7 bases; nucleotides not matched to a gene: 9. This CDR3 region has 14 residues. Germline CDR1 and CDR2: MDHEN and SYDVKM. CDR3 nucleotides: TGTGCCAGCAGTATCTTTTGGACAGGGATTGGCTACACCTTC. Amino acid sequence: CASSIFWTGIGYTF.

This chain connects TRBV13 to TRBJ2-2; weak D call: TRBD2 (5 bases). The germline CDR1 and CDR2 sequences are PRHDT and FYEKMQ (reference sequence). V was pared by 5 bases and J by 5 bases, with 15 bases between. The CDR3 has 15 amino acids. For the CDR3, the DNA is TGTGCCAGCAGCCCCGCCGGACTCCAAACCGGGGAGCTGTTTTTT. It yields the protein CASSPAGLQTGELFF. The variable domain in full, with the rest retrieved from reference TRBV13 and TRBJ2-2, is AAGVIQSPRHLIKEKRETATLKCYPIPRHDTVYWYQQGPGQDPQFLISFYEKMQSDKGSIPDRFSAQQFSDYHSELNMSSLELGDSALYFCASSPAGLQTGELFFGEGSRLTVL.

The chain joins TRBV5-4 to TRBJ2-5; D gene ambiguous. Germline V gives CDR1 SGHNT, CDR2 YYREEE (reference sequence). The CDR3 consists of 12 residues. Between the trimmed V and J ends, which lost 4 bases and 4 bases, there was a span of 8 bases. CDR3 in amino acids: CASSLPLETQYF. CDR3 nucleotides: TGTGCCAGCAGCCTCCCCCTAGAGACCCAGTACTTC.

The chain links TRBV6-5 to TRBJ1-2; no clear D gene. Germline V gives CDR1 MNHEY, CDR2 SVGAGI. V shed 2 bases and J shed 2 bases, with 12 bases lying between them. The CDR3 consists of 15 residues. As DNA, the CDR3 is TGTGCCAGCAGTTACAGTCCCGGGGAGAACTATGGCTACACCTTC. As protein: CASSYSPGENYGYTF.

The chain combines TRBV28 with TRBJ2-1, with D tentatively TRBD1 or TRBD2 (6 bases each). The CDR3 has 17 amino acids. The germline gives CDR1 MDHEN, CDR2 SYDVKM. V lost 7 bases and J lost 0, with 19 bases in between. For the CDR3, the DNA is TGTGCCAGCACCGCATTGAGGGGGGCAGGCTCCTACAATGAGCAGTTCTTC. Translated: CASTALRGAGSYNEQFF.

V is TRBV19 and J is TRBJ1-2; D is uncertain. The CDR3 runs to 13 residues. Germline CDR1 is LNHDA and CDR2 is SQIVND (reference sequence). With 6 bases removed from V and 4 bases from J, the gap between germline ends came to 12 bases. CDR3 coding DNA: TGTGCCAGTAGCCCTTCTGAACTCTATGGCTACACCTTC. This sequence encodes CASSPSELYGYTF.

The V call is TRBV9, the J call TRBJ1-2, with 7 nucleotides matching TRBD1. Germline values: CDR1 SGDLS, CDR2 YYNGEE. The CDR3 loop spans 14 amino acids. After removal of 0 bases from V and 8 bases from J, the junction contained 7 bases not matched to a gene. Here the CDR3 reads CASSVAGGTDGYTF. The CDR3 DNA is TGTGCCAGCAGCGTAGCGGGAGGGACAGACGGCTACACCTTC.

The V call is TRBV21-1, the J call TRBJ2-5; the DNA was not compared with TRBD2, the D call given in the table. TRBV21-1 is a recognized pseudogene. The CDR3 spans 15 residues. Here the CDR3 DNA reads TGTGCCAGCAGCGGTCGAGGCGGGAGCCAAGAGACCCAGTACTTC. Its translation is CASSGRGGSQETQYF.

The rearrangement uses TRBV7-9 and TRBJ2-7; D is tentatively TRBD1 or TRBD2 (5 bases each). Per the germline V gene, CDR1 is SEHNR and CDR2 is FQNEAQ (reference sequence). V dropped 3 bases and J dropped 2 bases, with 11 bases sitting between them. CDR3 size: 14 residues. The CDR3 is CASSLSGTTYEQYF. The CDR3, as DNA: TGTGCCAGCAGCTTGTCTGGGACCACCTACGAGCAGTACTTC.

The rearrangement joins TRBV18 to TRBJ2-5; D tentatively fits TRBD1 or TRBD2 (5 bases each). V lost 2 bases, J lost 5 bases, and 15 bases lay in between. The CDR3 length is 15 residues. Germline V gene lookup returns CDR1 KGHSH and CDR2 LQKENI. The CDR3, as DNA: TGTGCCAGCTCACCAGTTGAGGGGTCCTGGGAGACCCAGTACTTC. Encoded protein: CASSPVEGSWETQYF. Drawing the rest from reference TRBV18 and TRBJ2-5, the complete variable domain is NAGVMQNPRHLVRRRGQEARLRCSPMKGHSHVYWYRQLPEEGLKFMVYLQKENIIDESGMPKERFSAEFPKEGPSILRIQQVVRGDSAAYFCASSPVEGSWETQYFGPGTRLLVL.

The V call is TRBV6-5, the J call TRBJ2-3; 7 positions match TRBD1. Trimming cost V 0 bases and J 3 bases; bases outside gene matches: 3. CDR1 is MNHEY and CDR2 is SVGAGI in the germline V gene. The length of the CDR3 is 15 residues. CDR3 sequence: CASSYSGGGTDTQYF. Here the CDR3 DNA reads TGTGCCAGCAGTTACTCAGGGGGCGGAACAGATACGCAGTATTTT.

The chain carries TRBV7-9 and TRBJ2-5; D is ambiguous. The CDR3 loop spans 17 amino acids. Germline V gives CDR1 SEHNR, CDR2 FQNEAQ (reference sequence). V lost 5 bases to trimming and J lost 3 bases, with 22 bases between them. CDR3 in DNA: TGTGCCAGCAGCCTTTTAACGGTACTGGATAGAGAAGAGACCCAGTACTTC. Translation gives CASSLLTVLDREETQYF.

This CDR3 reads CASSYSSRQAGYTF. In DNA, the CDR3 is TGTGCCAGCAGTTACTCGAGTCGCCAGGCTGGCTACACCTTC. The J gene is TRBJ1-2, the V gene TRBV6-2 or TRBV6-3; D unresolved. Per the germline V gene, CDR1 is MNHEY and CDR2 is SVGEGT. This CDR3 region has 14 residues. Trimming shortened V by 0 bases and J by 7 bases, and 12 bases separated the two germline ends.

Note on this clone: The same CDR3 is also encoded by other DNA sequences in this sample. The gene calls are TRBV30 and TRBJ1-5; D unresolved. This CDR3 has 13 amino acids. Germline assignment: CDR1 GTSNPN and CDR2 SVGIG (reference sequence). Trimming left V 0 bases short and J 0 bases short, with 3 bases between. Here the CDR3 DNA reads TGTGCCTGGAGTGTAGATAGCAATCAGCCCCAGCATTTT. This encodes CAWSVDSNQPQHF.

The chain is built from TRBV29-1 and TRBJ1-3, with 11 positions matching TRBD1. Germline V gene data show CDR1 as SQVTM and CDR2 as ANQGSEA. After removal of 3 bases from V and 0 bases from J, the junction contained 7 bases not matched to a gene. The CDR3 covers 17 residues. CDR3 sequence reads: CSVDLDRGPSSGNTIYF. The CDR3 coding sequence is TGCAGCGTTGATTTGGACAGGGGGCCATCCTCTGGAAACACCATATATTTT. Drawing the rest from reference TRBV29-1 and TRBJ1-3, the complete variable domain is SAVISQKPSRDICQRGTSLTIQCQVDSQVTMMFWYRQQPGQSLTLIATANQGSEATYESGFVIDKFPISRPNLTFSTLTVSNMSPEDSSIYLCSVDLDRGPSSGNTIYFGEGSWLTVV.

V is TRBV7-2 and J is TRBJ2-2, with TRBD1 matching over 9 bases. The germline CDR1 and CDR2 sequences are SGHTA and FQGNSA. J was trimmed by 5 bases and V by 1 base; bases with no gene match: 8. The CDR3 has 17 residues. The CDR3 region has the DNA TGTGCCAGCAGCTTAGGGGGTGGGGACAGGGCGACCGGGGAGCTGTTTTTT. It translates to CASSLGGGDRATGELFF.

The chain is built from TRBV7-6 and TRBJ2-7; 7 nucleotides agree with TRBD2. The CDR3 runs to 16 residues. The junction had 14 bases not matched to a gene; V was cut back by 0 bases and J by 9 bases. Germline CDR1 and CDR2: SGHVS and FNYEAQ. CDR3 in DNA: TGTGCCAGCAGCTTAGCTTACGGGGCTAGCGGCCCCTTGCAGTACTTC. This gives the protein CASSLAYGASGPLQYF.

The CDR3 reads CASSPPGQYSYEQYF. The CDR3 DNA reads as TGTGCCAGCAGTCCCCCGGGACAGTATTCCTACGAGCAGTACTTC. V and J are TRBV6-2 or TRBV6-3 and TRBJ2-7; 7 nucleotides match TRBD1. The length of the CDR3 is 15 residues. The trim removed 5 bases at V and 1 base at J, leaving 8 bases unmatched. Germline loops: CDR1 MNHEY, CDR2 SVGEGT.